This T cell receptor (beta chain) was retrieved from a study of regulatory T cells in long-lasting Graves disease. About the research overall: Persistent cases took antithyroid drugs over 5 years and stayed TSH receptor antibody positive.

Germline CDR1 and CDR2: SGHTA and FQGNSA. CDR3 size: 15 residues. The ends were cut back, 1 base at V and 4 bases at J, with 13 bases in the middle. Time point given: persistent/refractory GD, antithyroid drugs over 5 years with positive TRAb. Researchers made the TCR library from RNA that was extracted from PBMCs. An endocrinology department in Xi'an, China, recruited the patients. About this clonotype: What it recognizes is unknown.

Researchers made TCR beta libraries by using iRepertoire HTBI primers and running Arm-PCR on CDR3 regions. TCRdb reprocessed the multiplex PCR reads via MiXCR and lists one record per CDR3 protein. The sample contains 450,000 or so distinct CDR3 sequences, 22% of which appear only once. Regarding the study as a whole: Those with persistent Graves' had less TCR diversity than newly diagnosed patients. In persistent patients, shared public clonotypes (under 3,000) outnumbered those in new patients (around 1,000).

The TCR was taken from a female donor with Graves disease. This chain joins TRBV7-2 and TRBJ1-1; tentative D call: TRBD1 (6 bases). This material consisted of peripheral blood mononuclear cells (PBMCs), taken when the disease was refractory, from a patient treated with antithyroid drugs. The CDR3 protein is CASSLDVGAGTEAFF. DNA for the CDR3: TGTGCCAGCAGCTTAGACGTGGGGGCGGGCACTGAAGCTTTCTTT.